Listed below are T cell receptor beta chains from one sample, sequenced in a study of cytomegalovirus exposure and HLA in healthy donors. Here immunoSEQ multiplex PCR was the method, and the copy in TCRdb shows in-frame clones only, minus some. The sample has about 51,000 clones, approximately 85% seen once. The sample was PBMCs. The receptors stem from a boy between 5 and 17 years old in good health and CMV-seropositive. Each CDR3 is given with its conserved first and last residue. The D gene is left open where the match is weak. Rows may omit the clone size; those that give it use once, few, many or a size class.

CDR3 protein: CSVATGGYTF
CDR3 DNA: TGCAGCGTTGCGACAGGGGGCTACACCTTC
D gene: TRBD1
clone size: -
J gene: TRBJ1-2
V gene: TRBV29-1

CDR3 protein: CASSSRGLQGDENTIYF
CDR3 DNA: TGTGCCAGCAGCTCCCGCGGGCTTCAGGGGGATGAAAACACCATATATTTT
D gene: TRBD1
clone size: -
J gene: TRBJ1-3
V gene: TRBV7-3

CDR3 protein: CASSSTGKSSYEQYF
CDR3 DNA: TGCGCCAGCAGCTCCACAGGGAAAAGCTCCTACGAGCAGTACTTC
D gene: -
clone size: once
J gene: TRBJ2-7
V gene: TRBV5-1

CDR3 protein: CASSWGGGQPQHF
CDR3 DNA: TGTGCCAGCAGTTGGGGGGGAGGACAGCCCCAGCATTTT
D gene: -
clone size: -
J gene: TRBJ1-5
V gene: TRBV6-5

CDR3 protein: CASSLLRGTNTDTQYF
CDR3 DNA: TGTGCCAGCAGCCTTCTGCGAGGGACTAACACAGATACGCAGTATTTT
D gene: TRBD2
clone size: -
J gene: TRBJ2-3
V gene: TRBV4-2

CDR3 protein: CASTGEGVIGGYTF
CDR3 DNA: TGTGCCAGCACCGGCGAGGGGGTAATCGGGGGCTACACCTTC
D gene: -
clone size: once
J gene: TRBJ1-2
V gene: TRBV7-9

CDR3 protein: CASSSLGTTYNEQFF
CDR3 DNA: TGTGCCAGCAGCTCGCTGGGGACAACTTACAATGAGCAGTTCTTC
D gene: -
clone size: once
J gene: TRBJ2-1
V gene: TRBV7-9

CDR3 protein: CASREGSSYNSPLHF
CDR3 DNA: TGTGCCAGCAGAGAGGGAAGCTCCTATAATTCACCCCTCCACTTT
D gene: -
clone size: -
J gene: TRBJ1-6
V gene: TRBV6-4

CDR3 protein: CASSADSSNYGYTF
CDR3 DNA: TGTGCCAGCAGCGCGGACAGTTCTAACTATGGCTACACCTTC
D gene: -
clone size: -
J gene: TRBJ1-2
V gene: TRBV9

CDR3 protein: CASSRTGGTGELFF
CDR3 DNA: TGTGCCAGCAGCCGCACGGGGGGGACCGGGGAGCTGTTTTTT
D gene: TRBD2
clone size: -
J gene: TRBJ2-2
V gene: TRBV7-3

CDR3 protein: CASSKETGESNEQFF
CDR3 DNA: TGTGCCAGCTCAAAGGAGACAGGGGAGTCCAATGAGCAGTTCTTC
D gene: TRBD1
clone size: once
J gene: TRBJ2-1
V gene: TRBV18

CDR3 protein: CASSPHRGTEQETQYF
CDR3 DNA: TGTGCCAGCAGCCCCCATAGAGGGACAGAACAAGAGACCCAGTACTTC
D gene: TRBD1
clone size: -
J gene: TRBJ2-5
V gene: TRBV7-9

CDR3 protein: CASSSTENTEAFF
CDR3 DNA: TGTGCCAGCAGTTCGACAGAGAACACTGAAGCTTTCTTT
D gene: -
clone size: -
J gene: TRBJ1-1
V gene: TRBV7-8

CDR3 protein: CASWRGQLETQYF
CDR3 DNA: TGTGCCAGCTGGAGGGGTCAGCTGGAGACCCAGTACTTC
D gene: -
clone size: -
J gene: TRBJ2-5
V gene: TRBV5-6

CDR3 protein: CASSLVGGGYNEQFF
CDR3 DNA: TGCGCCAGCAGCTTGGTCGGGGGAGGCTACAATGAGCAGTTCTTC
D gene: -
clone size: -
J gene: TRBJ2-1
V gene: TRBV5-1

CDR3 protein: CASSRVPVRTSGGDEQYF
CDR3 DNA: TGCGCCAGCAGTCGTGTGCCCGTTCGGACTAGCGGGGGGGATGAGCAGTACTTC
D gene: TRBD2
clone size: -
J gene: TRBJ2-7
V gene: TRBV5-1

CDR3 protein: CASSRTGTGAYEQYF
CDR3 DNA: TGTGCCAGTAGCAGAACCGGGACAGGCGCCTACGAGCAGTACTTC
D gene: TRBD1
clone size: -
J gene: TRBJ2-7
V gene: TRBV19

CDR3 protein: CASSLTTGRTGEQFF
CDR3 DNA: TGTGCCAGCAGCTTAACGACAGGGAGGACGGGTGAGCAGTTCTTC
D gene: -
clone size: few
J gene: TRBJ2-1
V gene: TRBV7-9

CDR3 protein: CASSQETGTYEQYF
CDR3 DNA: TGTGCCAGCAGCCAAGAAACAGGGACCTACGAGCAGTACTTC
D gene: -
clone size: -
J gene: TRBJ2-7
V gene: TRBV14

CDR3 protein: CASSPAGSYEQYF
CDR3 DNA: TGTGCCAGTAGTCCGGCGGGATCCTACGAGCAGTACTTC
D gene: -
clone size: -
J gene: TRBJ2-7
V gene: TRBV19

CDR3 protein: CASPRLSETFF
CDR3 DNA: TGTGCCAGCCCCAGGCTTAGTGAGACTTTCTTT
D gene: -
clone size: -
J gene: TRBJ1-1
V gene: TRBV6-5

CDR3 protein: CASSRQGASPLHF
CDR3 DNA: TGTGCCAGCAGTCGACAGGGGGCTTCACCCCTCCACTTT
D gene: TRBD1
clone size: -
J gene: TRBJ1-6
V gene: TRBV11-2

CDR3 protein: CASSLGLAGTETQYF
CDR3 DNA: TGTGCCAGCAGCTTAGGACTAGCGGGGACAGAGACCCAGTACTTC
D gene: TRBD2
clone size: -
J gene: TRBJ2-5
V gene: TRBV5-8

CDR3 protein: CASSLRGGLYEQYF
CDR3 DNA: TGCGCCAGCAGCTTGCGCGGGGGCCTCTACGAGCAGTACTTC
D gene: -
clone size: few
J gene: TRBJ2-7
V gene: TRBV5-1

CDR3 protein: CASSQAPLRGSSYNSPLHF
CDR3 DNA: TGCGCCAGCAGCCAAGCGCCCCTGAGGGGGAGCTCCTATAATTCACCCCTCCACTTT
D gene: -
clone size: -
J gene: TRBJ1-6
V gene: TRBV4-1

CDR3 protein: CASSYDREAELFF
CDR3 DNA: TGTGCCAGCAGTTACGACAGGGAAGCGGAGCTGTTTTTT
D gene: TRBD1
clone size: -
J gene: TRBJ2-2
V gene: TRBV6-5

CDR3 protein: CASSLNGGYGHNEQFF
CDR3 DNA: TGTGCCAGCAGCTTAAATGGGGGGTACGGTCACAATGAGCAGTTCTTC
D gene: -
clone size: -
J gene: TRBJ2-1
V gene: TRBV7-3

CDR3 protein: CASSVNPGRTGNTIYF
CDR3 DNA: TGTGCCAGCAGCGTAAATCCAGGTCGGACTGGAAACACCATATATTTT
D gene: -
clone size: -
J gene: TRBJ1-3
V gene: TRBV9

CDR3 protein: CASSFLGNAGEQYF
CDR3 DNA: TGTGCCAGCAGTTTTTTAGGGAACGCGGGCGAGCAGTACTTC
D gene: -
clone size: -
J gene: TRBJ2-7
V gene: TRBV28

CDR3 protein: CASSSPTGPTYEQYF
CDR3 DNA: TGTGCCAGCAGCTCCCCGACAGGGCCTACCTACGAGCAGTACTTC
D gene: TRBD1
clone size: -
J gene: TRBJ2-7
V gene: TRBV7-2

CDR3 protein: CASRGRTGMSYGYTF
CDR3 DNA: TGTGCCAGCAGGGGGAGGACAGGGATGAGCTATGGCTACACCTTC
D gene: TRBD1
clone size: -
J gene: TRBJ1-2
V gene: TRBV25-1

CDR3 protein: CASSEFQPILSSYEQYF
CDR3 DNA: TGTGCCAGCAGTGAATTCCAACCAATCCTGAGCTCCTACGAGCAGTACTTC
D gene: -
clone size: few
J gene: TRBJ2-7
V gene: TRBV6-1

CDR3 protein: CASSQDSRTGELFF
CDR3 DNA: TGTGCCAGCAGCCAAGATTCGAGGACCGGGGAGCTGTTTTTT
D gene: -
clone size: once
J gene: TRBJ2-2
V gene: TRBV4-2

CDR3 protein: CASSIDWGRQETQYF
CDR3 DNA: TGTGCCAGTAGTATAGATTGGGGGCGTCAAGAGACCCAGTACTTC
D gene: -
clone size: few
J gene: TRBJ2-5
V gene: TRBV19

CDR3 protein: CASSQPRDRNARETQYF
CDR3 DNA: TGCGCCAGCAGCCAACCCCGGGACAGGAATGCCCGGGAGACCCAGTACTTC
D gene: TRBD1
clone size: -
J gene: TRBJ2-5
V gene: TRBV4-1

CDR3 protein: CASSLMAQPQHF
CDR3 DNA: TGTGCCAGCAGCTTAATGGCTCAGCCCCAGCATTTT
D gene: -
clone size: -
J gene: TRBJ1-5
V gene: TRBV7-9

CDR3 protein: CASSQGAHEQYF
CDR3 DNA: TGCGCCAGCAGCCAAGGGGCCCACGAGCAGTACTTC
D gene: -
clone size: -
J gene: TRBJ2-7
V gene: TRBV4-1

CDR3 protein: CASSSELSGQYNYGYTF
CDR3 DNA: TGTGCCAGCAGCTCCGAACTCTCGGGACAGTATAACTATGGCTACACCTTC
D gene: TRBD1
clone size: few
J gene: TRBJ1-2
V gene: TRBV7-8

CDR3 protein: CASSFLGQGEKLFF
CDR3 DNA: TGTGCCAGCAGCTTTCTGGGGCAGGGTGAAAAACTGTTTTTT
D gene: -
clone size: -
J gene: TRBJ1-4
V gene: TRBV7-2

CDR3 protein: CASSSSGYEQYF
CDR3 DNA: TGTGCCAGCAGCTCTAGCGGTTACGAGCAGTACTTC
D gene: TRBD2
clone size: -
J gene: TRBJ2-7
V gene: TRBV11-2

CDR3 protein: CASSHGLAGGEQYF
CDR3 DNA: TGTGCCAGCAGCCACGGACTAGCGGGGGGCGAGCAGTACTTC
D gene: TRBD2
clone size: -
J gene: TRBJ2-7
V gene: TRBV7-9

CDR3 protein: CASSETAGAPGKLFF
CDR3 DNA: TGTGCCAGCAGTGAAACGGCGGGGGCACCTGGGAAGCTGTTTTTT
D gene: -
clone size: -
J gene: TRBJ2-2
V gene: TRBV6-4

CDR3 protein: CASSTSGQQETQYF
CDR3 DNA: TGTGCCAGCTCAACTTCGGGACAGCAAGAGACCCAGTACTTC
D gene: TRBD1
clone size: -
J gene: TRBJ2-5
V gene: TRBV18

CDR3 protein: CASSHAGGWQETQYF
CDR3 DNA: TGTGCCAGCAGCCACGCTGGGGGGTGGCAAGAGACCCAGTACTTC
D gene: -
clone size: -
J gene: TRBJ2-5
V gene: TRBV7-2

CDR3 protein: CASSYSDRAYGYTF
CDR3 DNA: TGTGCCAGCAGTTACTCGGACAGGGCCTATGGCTACACCTTC
D gene: TRBD1
clone size: -
J gene: TRBJ1-2
V gene: TRBV6-6

CDR3 protein: CASSVQGGWTYEQYF
CDR3 DNA: TGTGCCAGTAGTGTACAGGGTGGATGGACCTACGAGCAGTACTTC
D gene: -
clone size: -
J gene: TRBJ2-7
V gene: TRBV19

CDR3 protein: CASSALGLAGYNEQFF
CDR3 DNA: TGTGCCAGCAGCGCCTTGGGACTAGCGGGGTATAATGAGCAGTTCTTC
D gene: TRBD2
clone size: -
J gene: TRBJ2-1
V gene: TRBV11-3

CDR3 protein: CASSVERRTDTQYF
CDR3 DNA: TGTGCCAGCAGCGTAGAGAGGAGGACAGATACGCAGTATTTT
D gene: -
clone size: -
J gene: TRBJ2-3
V gene: TRBV9

CDR3 protein: CASSTQGRAISPLHF
CDR3 DNA: TGTGCCAGCAGTACACAGGGAAGGGCCATCTCACCCCTCCACTTT
D gene: -
clone size: -
J gene: TRBJ1-6
V gene: TRBV6-1

CDR3 protein: CASSGRPSGGTYNEQFF
CDR3 DNA: TGTGCCAGCAGCGGACGTCCTAGCGGCGGCACCTACAATGAGCAGTTCTTC
D gene: TRBD2
clone size: -
J gene: TRBJ2-1
V gene: TRBV9

CDR3 protein: CASSGRAGGNTEAFF
CDR3 DNA: TGTGCCAGCAGTGGGAGGGCAGGGGGGAACACTGAAGCTTTCTTT
D gene: TRBD1
clone size: -
J gene: TRBJ1-1
V gene: TRBV2

CDR3 protein: CASRNRDNEQFF
CDR3 DNA: TGTGCCAGCAGGAACCGGGACAATGAGCAGTTCTTC
D gene: -
clone size: once
J gene: TRBJ2-1
V gene: TRBV2